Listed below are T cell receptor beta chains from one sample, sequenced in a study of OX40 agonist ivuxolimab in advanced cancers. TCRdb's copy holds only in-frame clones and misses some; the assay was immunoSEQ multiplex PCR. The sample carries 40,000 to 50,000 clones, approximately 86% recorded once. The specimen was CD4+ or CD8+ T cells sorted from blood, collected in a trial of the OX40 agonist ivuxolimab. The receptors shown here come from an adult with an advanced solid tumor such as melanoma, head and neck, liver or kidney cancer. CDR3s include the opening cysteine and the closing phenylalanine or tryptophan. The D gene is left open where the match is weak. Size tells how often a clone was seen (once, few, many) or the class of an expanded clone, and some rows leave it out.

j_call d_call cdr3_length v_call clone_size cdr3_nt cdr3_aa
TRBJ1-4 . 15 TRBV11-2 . TGTGCCAGCAGCTTATCCGCCACGGAATGGGAAAAACTGTTTTTT CASSLSATEWEKLFF
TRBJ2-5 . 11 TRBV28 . TGTGCCAGCAGTTTAAAGGAGACCCAGTACTTC CASSLKETQYF
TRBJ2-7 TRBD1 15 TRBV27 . TGTGCCAGCAGAGGTGCAGACAGGGGGCCGCGGGAGCAGTACTTC CASRGADRGPREQYF
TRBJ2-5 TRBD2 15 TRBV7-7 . TGTGCCAGCAGCATGGGACTAGCGGGGTTGGAGACCCAGTACTTC CASSMGLAGLETQYF
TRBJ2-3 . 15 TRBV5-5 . TGTGCCAGCAGCTTGTGGGGAGGAGGCACAGATACGCAGTATTTT CASSLWGGGTDTQYF
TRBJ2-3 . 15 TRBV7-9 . TGTGCCAGCAGCTTGGACGGGGTTCGCACAGATACGCAGTATTTT CASSLDGVRTDTQYF
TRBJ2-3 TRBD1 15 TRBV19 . TGTGCCAGTAGGCTAGGACAGGGGGCTACAGATACGCAGTATTTT CASRLGQGATDTQYF
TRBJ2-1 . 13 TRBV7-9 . TGTGCCAGCAGCTCCCCACCCAGGGATGAGCAGTTCTTC CASSSPPRDEQFF
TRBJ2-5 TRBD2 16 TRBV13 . TGTGCCAGCAGCTTAAGTCTCGGCGGGGGACAAGAGACCCAGTACTTC CASSLSLGGGQETQYF
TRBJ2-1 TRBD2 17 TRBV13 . TGTGCCAGCAGCTATGGACTAGCGGGGAGCTCCTACAATGAGCAGTTCTTC CASSYGLAGSSYNEQFF
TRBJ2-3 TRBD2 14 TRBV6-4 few TGTGCCAGCAGTTTAGCGGGGGGCACAGATACGCAGTATTTT CASSLAGGTDTQYF
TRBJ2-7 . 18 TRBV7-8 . TGTGCCAGCAGCCCAGGATGGGGTGGGCGGGGAAGCTCCTACGAGCAGTACTTC CASSPGWGGRGSSYEQYF
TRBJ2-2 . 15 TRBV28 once TGTGCCAGCAGTCCCGGGGGTACGAACACCGGGGAGCTGTTTTTT CASSPGGTNTGELFF
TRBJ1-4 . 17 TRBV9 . TGTGCCAGCAGCGTAGGAGTCGTAACCGTAACTAATGAAAAACTGTTTTTT CASSVGVVTVTNEKLFF
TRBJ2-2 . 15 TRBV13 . TGTGCCAGCACCCTAGGTGGGGGGGCCACCGGGGAGCTGTTTTTT CASTLGGGATGELFF
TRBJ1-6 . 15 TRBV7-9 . TGTGCCAGCAGCGGCAGGGGATCCTCCGATTCACCCCTCCACTTT CASSGRGSSDSPLHF
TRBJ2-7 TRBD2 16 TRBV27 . TGTGCCAGCAGAAGAGCCGGACTAGCGGGAGCCTACGAGCAGTACTTC CASRRAGLAGAYEQYF
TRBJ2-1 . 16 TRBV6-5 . TGTGCCAGCAGTTACTACCTCGAAGGTCCCTACAATGAGCAGTTCTTC CASSYYLEGPYNEQFF
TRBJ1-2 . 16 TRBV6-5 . TGTGCCAGCAGTTACTCGAATCGGCCGGGAGGACTGGGCTACACCTTC CASSYSNRPGGLGYTF
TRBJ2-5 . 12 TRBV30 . TGTGCCTGGAGTGCCAGCCAAGAGACCCAGTACTTC CAWSASQETQYF
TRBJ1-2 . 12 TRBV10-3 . TGTGCCATCCCTCAAACTAACTATGGCTACACCTTC CAIPQTNYGYTF
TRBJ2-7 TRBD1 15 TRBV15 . TGTGCCACCAGCATATTCCGGGACAGGGTGGGGGAGCAGTACTTC CATSIFRDRVGEQYF
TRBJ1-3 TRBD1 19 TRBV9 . TGTGCCAGCAGCCCTCGGGACAGGGGGCGCGGGCGCTCTGGAAACACCACATATTTT CASSPRDRGRGRSGNTTYF
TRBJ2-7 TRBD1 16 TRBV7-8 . TGTGCCAGCAGCTCGCTACCGGGACAGCCTAGCCACGAGCAGTACTTC CASSSLPGQPSHEQYF
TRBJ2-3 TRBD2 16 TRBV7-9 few TGTGCCAGCAGCTTTAAGACTAGCGGGGGGGAAGATACGCAGTATTTT CASSFKTSGGEDTQYF
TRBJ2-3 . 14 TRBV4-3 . TGCGCCAGCAGCCAAGATAGGAGCACAGATACGCAGTATTTT CASSQDRSTDTQYF
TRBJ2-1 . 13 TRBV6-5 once TGTGCCAGCAGTCCTAGCTCCTACAATGAGCAGTTCTTC CASSPSSYNEQFF
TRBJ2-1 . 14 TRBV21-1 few TGTGCCAGCAGCAAAAGGCGGACTAAGAATGAGCAGTTCTTC CASSKRRTKNEQFF
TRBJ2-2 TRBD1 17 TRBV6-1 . TGTGCCAGCAGTGACCGGGACAGGGCTATGGTCACCGGGGAGCTGTTTTTT CASSDRDRAMVTGELFF
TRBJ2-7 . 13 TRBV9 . TGTGCCAGCAGCGTAGGGGACATCTACGAGCAGTACTTC CASSVGDIYEQYF
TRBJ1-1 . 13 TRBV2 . TGTGCCAGCAAAGCGCGGGGGGGACCTGAAGCTTTCTTT CASKARGGPEAFF
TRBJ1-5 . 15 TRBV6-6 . TGTGCCAGCAGCGGGGCGCCCTATAGCAATCAGCCCCAGCATTTT CASSGAPYSNQPQHF
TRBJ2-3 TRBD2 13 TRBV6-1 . TGTGCCAGCAGAGAGGGACTAGCGGATACGCAGTATTTT CASREGLADTQYF
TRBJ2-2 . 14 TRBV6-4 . TGTGCCAGCAGAAAGGTTGTGAACACCGGGGAGCTGTTTTTT CASRKVVNTGELFF
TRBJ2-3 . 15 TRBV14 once TGTGCCAGCAGCCAAAGGGGACTCACCACAGATACGCAGTATTTT CASSQRGLTTDTQYF
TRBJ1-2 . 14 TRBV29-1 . TGCAGCGTTCTAGATGGGGGTTCTTACTATGGCTACACCTTC CSVLDGGSYYGYTF
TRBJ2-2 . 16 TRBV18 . TGTGCCAGCCCCCGAGGGGTAGGGGCCAACACCGGGGAGCTGTTTTTT CASPRGVGANTGELFF
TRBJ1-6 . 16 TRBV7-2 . TGTGCCAGCAGCTTATACGAGACTCCCTCACAGTCACCCCTCCACTTT CASSLYETPSQSPLHF
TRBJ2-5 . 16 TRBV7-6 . TGTGCCAGCAGCTTGGTATGGGGGGACTACCAAGAGACCCAGTACTTC CASSLVWGDYQETQYF
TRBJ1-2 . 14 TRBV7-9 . TGTGCCAGCAGCACGGGACATCCTAACTATGGCTACACCTTC CASSTGHPNYGYTF
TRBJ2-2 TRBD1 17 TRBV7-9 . TGTGCCAGCATCCCCCGGGGCCAGGGGGTCGACACCGGGGAGCTGTTTTTT CASIPRGQGVDTGELFF
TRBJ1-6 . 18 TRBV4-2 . TGTGCCAGCAGCCAAGATGAAGGACTGAGCTCCTATAATTCACCCCTCCACTTT CASSQDEGLSSYNSPLHF
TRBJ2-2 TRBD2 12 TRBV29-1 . TGCAGCGCCGGGAGGAGTAACGGAGAGCTGTTTTTT CSAGRSNGELFF
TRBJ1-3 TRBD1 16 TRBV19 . TGTGCCAGTAGCTTACAGGGGTTGTACCCGGCCGACACCATATATTTT CASSLQGLYPADTIYF
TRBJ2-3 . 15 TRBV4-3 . TGCGCCAGCAGCCAAGATAGCAGCCCTACAGATACGCAGTATTTT CASSQDSSPTDTQYF
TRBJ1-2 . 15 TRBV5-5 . TGTGCCAGCAGCTTGGGAAAGGACTTTCGAAATGGCTACACCTTC CASSLGKDFRNGYTF
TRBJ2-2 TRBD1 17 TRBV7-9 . TGTGCCAGCAGCTTAAGAGACAGGGGACCGAACACCGGGGAGCTGTTTTTT CASSLRDRGPNTGELFF
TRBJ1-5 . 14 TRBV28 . TGTGCCAGCAGTTTCATGGCTAGCAATCAGCCCCAGCATTTT CASSFMASNQPQHF
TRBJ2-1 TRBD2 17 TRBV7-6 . TGTGCCAGCAGCCCAGAGGCTAGCGGGTATACCTACAATGAGCAGTTCTTC CASSPEASGYTYNEQFF
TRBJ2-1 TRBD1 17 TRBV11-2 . TGTGCCAGCAGCTTATTTGTGGGGACAGCGACCTACAATGAGCAGTTCTTC CASSLFVGTATYNEQFF
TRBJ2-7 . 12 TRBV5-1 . TGCGCCAGCAGCTTAAATGGGTACGAGCAGTACTTC CASSLNGYEQYF